This T cell receptor (beta chain) was retrieved from a study of blood T cell repertoires in COVID-19. On the study more broadly: The study drew acute and convalescent COVID-19 samples from the United States, Italy and Spain. In each case, the material was cDNA or gDNA derived from T cells, B-cell-depleted T cells, or PBMCs.

Germline V gene sequence: CDR1 SGHRS, CDR2 YFSETQ. The CDR3 sequence is 14 residues long. Trimming cost V 0 bases and J 1 base, with 7 bases left between them. Original processing methods: From reference gene primer amplification, estimates of nucleated cell counts were derived. This table comes from immunoSEQ multiplex PCR, and its TCRdb copy is limited to in-frame clones, with some not included. V and J calls and clone size follow that table, whereas D and trimming were derived from the DNA. The repertoire holds approximately 97,000 clones, with less than 95% as singletons. This sequence was found in a man aged 60 to 69 with acute or convalescent COVID-19. Sequencing was performed on peripheral blood. The V and J genes are TRBV5-1 and TRBJ1-1, with D unresolved. In DNA, the CDR3 is TGCGCCAGCAGCTTGGGTAGTCCGAACACTGAAGCTTTCTTT. It specifies CASSLGSPNTEAFF.